Shown below are 21 T cell receptor beta chains from a single sample sequenced in a study of CD8+ T cells in alopecia areata. The authors extracted RNA and reverse transcribed it into cDNA as the sequencing template. The data were produced by immunoSEQ multiplex PCR, yet TCRdb's version contains in-frame clones alone and is incomplete. The sample has 100,000 to 150,000 clones, about 57% seen once. Here the sequenced sample was CD4+ T cells sorted from blood, taken at week 0. The receptor source for this set is a human donor with alopecia areata.

This clone showed up just a few times. The chain couples TRBV7-9 to TRBJ2-7; D remains ambiguous. The germline gives CDR1 SEHNR, CDR2 FQNEAQ (reference sequence). With 3 bases removed from V and 6 bases from J, the gap between germline ends came to 9 bases. This CDR3 has 12 residues. The CDR3 here is CASSFGVGEQYF. The CDR3 nucleotides read TGTGCCAGCAGCTTTGGAGTTGGCGAGCAGTACTTC.

The rearrangement links TRBV6-6 to TRBJ2-1, with 7 bases aligning to TRBD1. The germline V gene encodes CDR1 MNHNY and CDR2 SVGAGI (reference sequence). This CDR3 contains 15 residues. J lost 7 bases, V lost 4 bases, and 10 bases had no gene match. The CDR3 nucleotides read TGTGCCAGCAGTTCGGGACAGACTACAGGGAATGAGCAGTTCTTC. Amino acid sequence: CASSSGQTTGNEQFF.

This sequence joins TRBV28 and TRBJ2-1; 9 nucleotides agree with TRBD2. There are 17 residues in the CDR3. Germline V gene lookup returns CDR1 MDHEN and CDR2 SYDVKM. V lost 8 bases to trimming and J lost 4 bases; unmatched junction nucleotides: 15. CDR3 amino acids: CASRPPSGKVGYNEQFF. The CDR3 nucleotides are TGTGCCAGCCGTCCTCCTAGCGGGAAGGTTGGTTACAATGAGCAGTTCTTC.

In the case of this clone: This same CDR3 is encoded by further DNA sequences in the sample. The chain employs TRBV5-1 and TRBJ1-1; 8 bases agree with TRBD1. Germline V gives CDR1 SGHRS, CDR2 YFSETQ. This CDR3 contains 16 residues. V trimming: 4 bases; J trimming: 0 bases; junction bases outside the gene matches: 8. The CDR3 loop is CASSLGQGSMNTEAFF. The CDR3 region has the DNA TGCGCCAGCAGCCTCGGACAGGGCTCAATGAACACTGAAGCTTTCTTT.

The chain combines TRBV15 with TRBJ1-1; D call uncertain. The V gene's germline CDR1 is LNHNV and CDR2 YYDKDF (reference sequence). Trimming shortened V by 6 bases and J by 1 base, and 9 bases separated the two germline ends. CDR3 length: 13 residues. Here the CDR3 DNA reads TGTGCCACCAGAAGAACGGGGAACACTGAAGCTTTCTTT. Residues: CATRRTGNTEAFF. Based on the CDR3 plus reference TRBV15 and TRBJ1-1, the full variable domain is DAMVIQNPRYQVTQFGKPVTLSCSQTLNHNVMYWYQQKSSQAPKLLFHYYDKDFNNEADTPDNFQSRRPNTSFCFLDIRSPGLGDTAMYLCATRRTGNTEAFFGQGTRLTVV.

The chain's CDR3 is CASSPATEDPYEQYF. The CDR3, as DNA: TGCGCCAGCAGCCCCGCGACAGAAGACCCCTACGAGCAGTACTTC. The gene calls are TRBV5-1 and TRBJ2-7, with a weak D call TRBD1 (5 bases). The germline gives CDR1 SGHRS, CDR2 YFSETQ. Trimming removed 4 bases at V and 2 bases at J, with 16 bases between. The CDR3 consists of 15 residues.

There are a few counts of this clone. The V call is TRBV5-6, the J call TRBJ1-2, with TRBD1 matching over 7 bases. This CDR3 contains 14 residues. Unmatched junction bases numbered 7, after V lost 0 bases and J lost 8 bases. Germline V gene data show CDR1 as SGHDT and CDR2 as YYEEEE. The CDR3 DNA reads as TGTGCCAGCAGCTTGGAACAGGGGAGGTCCGGCTACACCTTC. It yields the protein CASSLEQGRSGYTF. The full variable domain, completed using reference TRBV5-6 and TRBJ1-2, is DAGVTQSPTHLIKTRGQQVTLRCSPKSGHDTVSWYQQALGQGPQFIFQYYEEEERQRGNFPDRFSGHQFPNYSSELNVNALLLGDSALYLCASSLEQGRSGYTFGSGTRLTVV.

The chain has TRBV7-7 and TRBJ2-5; 7 nucleotides agree with TRBD1. CDR1 SSHAT and CDR2 FNYEAQ come from the germline V gene (reference sequence). The junction had 5 bases not matched to a gene; V was cut back by 5 bases and J by 2 bases. The CDR3 has 14 residues. The CDR3 nucleotides read TGTGCCAGCAGCCAAGGGACAGCGCAAGAGACCCAGTACTTC. Residues: CASSQGTAQETQYF.

This clone has just a few counts. The chain combines TRBV5-1 with TRBJ1-1, with D hard to call. This CDR3 is built from 14 residues. Germline CDR1 SGHRS, CDR2 YFSETQ. V was shortened by 0 bases and J by 0 bases, with 6 bases between the two germline ends. CDR3 in DNA: TGCGCCAGCAGCTTGGACAACATGAACACTGAAGCTTTCTTT. Translating it yields CASSLDNMNTEAFF.

This chain joins TRBV7-3 and TRBJ2-5; D may be TRBD1 (6 bases). V was pared by 5 bases and J by 4 bases, with 17 bases between. CDR1 is SGHTA, CDR2 FQGTGA, per germline. The CDR3 sequence is 15 residues long. The CDR3 spells CASSRDGRGSETQYF. For the CDR3, the DNA is TGTGCCAGCAGCCGGGACGGAAGGGGGTCAGAGACCCAGTACTTC.

This chain's CDR3 is CASSILAGVIQYF. The CDR3 bases are TGTGCCAGCAGCATACTAGCGGGCGTCATTCAGTACTTC. The chain couples TRBV7-2 to TRBJ2-4; 9 nucleotides agree with TRBD2. Germline V lookup: CDR1 SGHTA, CDR2 FQGNSA. The CDR3 runs to 13 residues. The V segment lost 5 bases and the J segment 9 bases; nucleotides outside the gene matches: 5.

The V gene is TRBV30, the J gene TRBJ1-2, with TRBD1 identical over 9 bases. Germline V gene data show CDR1 as GTSNPN and CDR2 as SVGIG (reference sequence). CDR3 length equals 15 residues. With V trimmed by 4 bases and J by 2 bases, 8 bases remained unmatched. CDR3 sequence: CAWTRVGQGNYGYTF. CDR3 in DNA: TGTGCCTGGACTCGCGTGGGACAGGGAAACTATGGCTACACCTTC.

The V call is TRBV4-3, the J call TRBJ1-5; D uncertain. V was pared by 1 base and J by 4 bases, with 8 bases between. There are 14 residues in the CDR3. CDR1 is LGHNA, CDR2 YSLEER, per germline. CDR3 sequence reads: CASSQGLTNQPQHF. CDR3 nucleotide sequence: TGCGCCAGCAGCCAAGGCCTGACGAATCAGCCCCAGCATTTT.

The V call is TRBV7-9, the J call TRBJ2-5; the D call may be TRBD1 or TRBD2 (5 bases each). Trimming left V 5 bases short and J 8 bases short, with 15 bases between. The CDR3 has 13 amino acids. Germline values: CDR1 SEHNR, CDR2 FQNEAQ (reference sequence). CDR3 residues: CASSRWDGRTQYF. The DNA for the CDR3 is TGTGCCAGCAGCAGATGGGACGGACGTACCCAGTACTTC.

The chain carries TRBV7-7 and TRBJ1-2; 9 nucleotides align to TRBD1. The CDR3 is 17 amino acids. Germline V gene sequence: CDR1 SSHAT, CDR2 FNYEAQ (reference sequence). The V segment lost 0 bases and the J segment 4 bases; nucleotides outside the gene matches: 9. CDR3 in DNA: TGTGCCAGCAGCTTAGCCCCCGGGACAGGGAGACGCTATGGCTACACCTTC. Translated: CASSLAPGTGRRYGYTF.

This chain connects TRBV6-1 to TRBJ2-7; D remains ambiguous. CDR1 is MNHNS, CDR2 SASEGT, per germline. V was pared by 3 bases and J by 3 bases, with 3 bases between. There are 11 residues in the CDR3. Here the CDR3 reads CASSDIYEQYF. The CDR3 region has the DNA TGTGCCAGCAGTGACATCTACGAGCAGTACTTC.

DNA of the CDR3: TGTGCCAGTAGTATTTTTATGGACAGAAACAATGAGCAGTTCTTC. Its protein product is CASSIFMDRNNEQFF. The chain employs TRBV19 and TRBJ2-1, with D tentatively TRBD1 (6 bases). The V end was cut by 3 bases, the J end by 5 bases, with 14 bases between. Germline V gene lookup returns CDR1 LNHDA and CDR2 SQIVND (reference sequence). This CDR3 spans 15 amino acids. Together with reference TRBV19 and TRBJ2-1, the CDR3 gives the full variable domain: DGGITQSPKYLFRKEGQNVTLSCEQNLNHDAMYWYRQDPGQGLRLIYYSQIVNDFQKGDIAEGYSVSREKKESFPLTVTSAQKNPTAFYLCASSIFMDRNNEQFFGPGTRLTVL.

The V gene is TRBV5-1, the J gene TRBJ2-3; D remains ambiguous. The CDR3 runs 14 residues. V was shortened by 0 bases and J by 4 bases, with 9 bases between the two germline ends. The germline V gene has CDR1 SGHRS and CDR2 YFSETQ. The CDR3 protein is CASSLVVPPDTQYF. In DNA form, the CDR3 reads TGCGCCAGCAGCTTGGTAGTTCCCCCAGATACGCAGTATTTT.

The gene calls are TRBV2 and TRBJ2-5; 8 nucleotides agree with TRBD1. Trimming removed 5 bases from V and 4 bases from J; junction bases left unmatched: 6. The CDR3 length is 14 residues. Germline assignment: CDR1 SNHLY and CDR2 FYNNEI. The CDR3 DNA reads TGTGCCAGCAGTCTACAGGGGGTACGAGAGACCCAGTACTTC. Residues: CASSLQGVRETQYF.

This chain connects TRBV5-1 to TRBJ1-2; 8 positions agree with TRBD1. Losses at the gene ends were 3 bases for V and 0 bases for J; bases not matched to a gene: 7. This CDR3 region has 16 residues. Germline V gene data show CDR1 as SGHRS and CDR2 as YFSETQ. This CDR3 is CASSYGQGLTNYGYTF. In DNA form, the CDR3 reads TGCGCCAGCAGCTACGGACAGGGACTCACTAACTATGGCTACACCTTC.

CDR3 coding DNA: TGTGCCTGGAGTCAGATTAACTATGGCTACACCTTC. This encodes CAWSQINYGYTF. This chain links TRBV30 with TRBJ1-2, with D uncertain. Trimming took 2 bases from V and 1 from J, leaving 5 bases between them. The germline gives CDR1 GTSNPN, CDR2 SVGIG (reference sequence). CDR3 length equals 12 residues.